The rows below give T cell receptor beta chains drawn from one sample of a study of cytomegalovirus exposure and HLA in healthy donors. Method: immunoSEQ multiplex PCR; TCRdb's copy keeps in-frame clones and lacks some. The table shows more than 85,000 clones, with under 80% occurring only once. Material: PBMCs. The receptors here all came from a man between 35 and 55 years old in good health and CMV-seronegative. CDR3s leave out the opening cysteine and the closing phenylalanine or tryptophan.

>TRBV6-5
AIRGRG
>TRBV4-3
ASSQLTGMSTDTQY
>TRBV5-1
ASSPTGGLIYEQY
>TRBV30
AWSVLAGVGDTQY
>TRBV5-1
ASTLGGTSTDTQY
>TRBV27
ASSLSTRGMGSYNSPLH
>TRBV28
ASGRQGLETQY
>TRBV9
ASSVVGLGTGMDGYT
>TRBV7-9
ASSLHGTSEEELF
>TRBV18
ASSPRPEASSYEQY
>TRBV5-1
ASRLDSNQPQH
>TRBV29-1
SVERTSGYTGELF
>TRBV13
ASSHLKDRDGYT
>TRBV4-2
ASSQYLGLAGGSYNEQF
>TRBV5-1
ASSPESYEQY
>TRBV7-8
ASSFPRTSAGYTGELF
>TRBV27
ASSSVEVGALLEQY
>TRBV29-1
SVAWAGTGNTEAF
>TRBV7-2
ASSFLSGGRGDTQY
>TRBV19
ASSMGQGYGYT
>TRBV9
ASSVAGGEGFNSPLH
>TRBV4-3
ASSQGTGNYGYT
>TRBV4-3
ASSQDLTSGWGGETQY
>TRBV18
ASSRRTGVDTNTEAF
>TRBV27
ASSRRLAGLSSYNEQF
>TRBV4-3
ASSQDIAGSYNEQF
>TRBV28
ASSSPVLGTTGTNEKLF
>TRBV5-1
ASSTSVGDGYT
>TRBV28
ASSFGVAGGQETQY
>TRBV19
ASTRTHRANSPLH
>TRBV10-3
AISDNLGASSTETQY
>TRBV4-3
ASSQEWPYNTNEQF
>TRBV7-2
ASRSRDSAEF
>TRBV5-4
ASSSLAGNYNEQF
>TRBV10-3
AIRPGQGFYGYT
>TRBV19
ASSRDGQGNEQF
>TRBV2
ASRGDRGPGELF